Shown below are 14 T cell receptor beta chains from a single sample sequenced in a study of post-analysis software for immune sequencing data. Study-wide findings and caveats: When patients were compared with controls, four to six TRBV segments were more frequent, TRBV5-6, TRBV5-1 and TRBV20-1 among them.

Their antigens remain unidentified. Presence of unique molecular identifiers characterized the TCR beta cDNA libraries. TCRdb re-called the PCR reads with MiXCR, one entry per CDR3 protein. The profile shows about 540,000 distinct CDR3 sequences, around 31% of them singletons. Sequencing input: blood. The receptors here all came from a girl aged 2-17 years with multiple sclerosis.

This clonotype occurred a few times. V and J are TRBV7-6 and TRBJ2-1; D gene unclear. This CDR3 spans 12 amino acids. Trimming left V 5 bases short and J 15 bases short, with 17 bases between. From germline, CDR1 is SGHVS and CDR2 FNYEAQ. Here the CDR3 DNA reads TGTGCCAGCAGCACAGAGTTCGGTGCCCTGTTCTTC. This sequence encodes CASSTEFGALFF.

In its sample, this clonotype was seen a few times. CDR3 protein: CASTRTGRNYGYTF. The CDR3 DNA follows: TGTGCCAGCACCCGGACAGGGAGGAACTATGGCTACACCTTC. The chain uses TRBV6-5 and TRBJ1-2; 8 bases align to TRBD1. There are 14 residues in the CDR3. Unmatched junction bases numbered 6, after V lost 7 bases and J lost 2 bases. CDR1 MNHEY and CDR2 SVGAGI come from the germline V gene.

This sequence joins TRBV24-1 and TRBJ2-1, with a weak D call TRBD1 (5 bases). The V and J ends lost 9 bases and 6 bases respectively, with 14 bases between them. CDR1 and CDR2 (germline): KGHDR, SFDVKD. This CDR3 comprises 13 residues. The CDR3 sequence: CATESTVCNEQFF. The CDR3 DNA reads as TGTGCCACCGAATCGACAGTTTGCAATGAGCAGTTCTTC.

V gene TRBV19 combines with J gene TRBJ1-2; 7 bases are a match to TRBD1. The CDR3 totals 13 residues. Germline-derived CDR1 and CDR2 are LNHDA and SQIVND (reference sequence). V was pared by 3 bases and J by 8 bases, with 6 bases of the junction left unmatched. The CDR3 sequence: CASSIEQGYGYTF. The CDR3 DNA reads as TGTGCCAGTAGTATCGAACAGGGGTACGGCTACACCTTC.

Ten or more counts support this clonotype. This sequence joins TRBV24-1 and TRBJ2-1; 9 bases align to TRBD2. The CDR3 runs to 15 residues. J gave up 6 bases and V 5 bases, and 7 bases lay outside the gene matches. Germline CDR1 and CDR2: KGHDR and SFDVKD. CDR3 loop: CATSGSGGLSNEQFF. The DNA for the CDR3 is TGTGCCACCAGTGGGAGCGGGGGGCTAAGCAATGAGCAGTTCTTC.

This chain uses TRBV7-9 with TRBJ1-2, with D maybe TRBD1 (6 bases). In germline, CDR1 is SEHNR, CDR2 FQNEAQ (reference sequence). CDR3 length equals 13 residues. V was clipped by 6 bases and J by 1 base, with 9 bases between them. CDR3 coding DNA: TGTGCCAGCAGAAAGGACAGTAACTATGGCTACACCTTC. Translating it yields CASRKDSNYGYTF.

V is TRBV20-1 and J is TRBJ1-2; TRBD1 might be the D (6 bases). The CDR3 runs 13 residues. CDR1 is DFQATT, CDR2 SNEGSKA, per germline (reference sequence). Trimming pared 6 bases from V and 7 bases from J, leaving 18 bases between. The CDR3 is CSAWDTALAGYTF. Here the CDR3 DNA reads TGCAGTGCCTGGGACACCGCACTTGCTGGCTACACCTTC.

This clonotype was counted once. CDR3: CASRRDSRETPLHF. The CDR3 DNA reads as TGCGCCAGCAGACGGGACAGTCGCGAAACACCCCTCCACTTT. The chain employs TRBV5-1 and TRBJ1-6, with 7 positions matching TRBD1. The V and J ends lost 5 bases and 11 bases, in that order; junction bases with no gene match: 10. CDR1 is SGHRS, CDR2 YFSETQ, per germline. The length of the CDR3 is 14 residues.

This clonotype occurred a few times. The V call is TRBV29-1, the J call TRBJ1-1; 10 nucleotides agree with TRBD1. From germline, CDR1 is SQVTM and CDR2 ANQGSEA. V lost 4 bases to trimming and J lost 7 bases; unmatched junction nucleotides: 9. The CDR3 has 14 amino acids. CDR3 nucleotide sequence: TGCAGCGTTGTGACAGGGGGCATGATAGGTGAAGCTTTCTTT. Protein product: CSVVTGGMIGEAFF.

The chain couples TRBV6-6 to TRBJ1-5; 11 bases line up with TRBD1. J lost 5 bases, V lost 6 bases, and 9 bases had no gene match. Germline CDR1 is MNHNY and CDR2 is SVGAGI (reference sequence). CDR3 length: 16 residues. CDR3 loop: CASSQEGQGGHQPQHF. The CDR3 DNA reads TGTGCCAGCAGCCAAGAGGGACAGGGGGGCCATCAGCCCCAGCATTTT.

Only a few counts were recorded for this clonotype. The chain couples TRBV13 to TRBJ2-1; D perhaps matches TRBD2 (6 bases). CDR1 and CDR2 from the germline V gene are PRHDT and FYEKMQ (reference sequence). This CDR3 has 15 residues. Trimming took off 5 bases at V and 10 bases at J, with 21 bases between the two ends. The CDR3 is CASSERPGGGKEQFF. In DNA form, the CDR3 reads TGTGCCAGCAGCGAAAGGCCCGGGGGTGGGAAGGAGCAGTTCTTC.

This clonotype was found a few times. The chain joins TRBV4-1 to TRBJ2-5; D not certain. The V gene's germline CDR1 is MGHRA and CDR2 YSYEKL. The length of the CDR3 is 12 residues. The V and J ends lost 1 base and 5 bases respectively, with 5 bases between them. This CDR3 is CASSQVTETQYF. The CDR3 DNA is TGCGCCAGCAGCCAAGTTACCGAGACCCAGTACTTC.

This clonotype was detected a few times. This chain joins TRBV20-1 and TRBJ1-6; D is unclear. Trimming removed 6 bases at V and 8 bases at J, with 17 bases between. The CDR3 is 14 amino acids. Germline CDR1 reads DFQATT; CDR2 reads SNEGSKA (reference sequence). The CDR3 nucleotides are TGCAGTGCGCACCTCAATCCCTCGTATTCACCCCTCCACTTT. Residues: CSAHLNPSYSPLHF.

The chain links TRBV7-3 to TRBJ2-3; 9 bases align to TRBD2. The V gene's germline CDR1 is SGHTA and CDR2 FQGTGA. V was clipped by 5 bases and J by 3 bases; unmatched bases: 6. This CDR3 has 15 residues. CDR3 nucleotide sequence: TGTGCCAGCAGCCCATCTAGCGGGGTTACAGATACGCAGTATTTT. Translated, it gives CASSPSSGVTDTQYF.